Sequencing of this T cell receptor beta chain was carried out in a study of CD8+ T cells in alopecia areata. Overall study results and limits: Whereas mice showed it more clearly, TCR sharing across patients was murkier, possibly because of HLA. Scalp repertoires also include resident alphabeta T cells from normal skin. In lesional scalp, particularly from alopecia totalis/universalis, clonality was higher than in normal scalp.

Investigators isolated RNA and reverse transcribed it into cDNA to act as the sequencing template. Only in-frame clones appear in the TCRdb table, and some are missing; sequencing was by immunoSEQ multiplex PCR. The table records 120,000 to 150,000 clones, less than 65% of them present only once. This CDR3 comprises 13 residues. Germline values: CDR1 MGHDK, CDR2 SYGVNS. V shed 5 bases and J shed 0 bases, with 8 bases lying between them. As concerns this clone: Its antigen is as yet unknown.

PBMCs yielded sorted CD4+ and CD8+ T cells. The sample consisted of CD8+ T cells sorted from blood. The receptor comes from a human donor in good health. This chain links TRBV25-1 with TRBJ2-7; the D gene could be TRBD1 or TRBD2 (5 bases each). The CDR3 loop is CASSRGDSYEQYF. The CDR3 nucleotides read TGTGCCAGCAGTAGAGGGGACTCCTACGAGCAGTACTTC.